The clone carrying this T cell receptor (beta chain) was observed a handful of times. What it binds is unknown. Per individual sample, total RNA of at least 6 micrograms was extracted. These data are taken from a study of blood T cells in healthy people across ages. Germline V gives CDR1 DFQATT, CDR2 SNEGSKA (reference sequence). This CDR3 comprises 13 residues. Trimming removed 3 bases from V and 3 bases from J, with 9 bases in between. Study findings and constraints: Greater diversity and more naive CD4+ cells were seen in long-lived donors than in aged donors.

A second PCR, run for about 7 to 11 cycles, used a sample-barcoded 5' primer plus a J-beta primer mix. Each single sample gave us at least 3 million CDR3-containing paired-end reads. Each CDR3 protein is one row after TCRdb ran MiXCR on the 5' RACE reads. The repertoire holds roughly 1.5 million distinct CDR3 sequences, with approximately 43% as singletons. The chain employs TRBV20-1 and TRBJ2-4; no clear D gene. The TCR sequence derives from a young woman in good health. The sequencing input was blood. The CDR3 region is CSARSGDKNIQYF. Here the CDR3 DNA reads TGCAGTGCTAGGTCAGGAGACAAAAACATTCAGTACTTC.